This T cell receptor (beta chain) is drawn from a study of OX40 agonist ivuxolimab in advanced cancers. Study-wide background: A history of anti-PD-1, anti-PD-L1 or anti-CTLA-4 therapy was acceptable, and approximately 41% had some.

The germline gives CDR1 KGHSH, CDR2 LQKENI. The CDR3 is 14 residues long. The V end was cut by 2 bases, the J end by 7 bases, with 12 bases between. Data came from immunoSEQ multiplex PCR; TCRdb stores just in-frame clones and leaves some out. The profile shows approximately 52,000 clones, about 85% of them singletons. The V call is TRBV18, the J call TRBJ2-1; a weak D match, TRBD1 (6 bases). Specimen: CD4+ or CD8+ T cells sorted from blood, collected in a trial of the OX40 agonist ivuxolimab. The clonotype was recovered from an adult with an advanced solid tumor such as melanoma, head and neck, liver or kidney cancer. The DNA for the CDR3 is TGTGCCAGCTCACCAGGACAGTCTGGGAATGAGCAGTTCTTC. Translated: CASSPGQSGNEQFF.